This TCR beta chain came from a study of PD-1 blockade in classical Hodgkin lymphoma. The table came from immunoSEQ multiplex PCR; TCRdb's copy has only in-frame clones and leaves some out. The sample yields over 25,000 clones, around 90% seen once. Every patient experienced relapse after autologous stem cell transplantation, and brentuximab vedotin exposure varied. The investigators isolated CD8+ T cells from thawed PBMCs using magnetic negative selection. The germline gives CDR1 KGHSH, CDR2 LQKENI. The CDR3 extends over 16 amino acids. V lost 2 bases, J lost 0 bases, and 13 bases lay in between. The chain carries TRBV18 and TRBJ1-2; D is possibly TRBD1 (5 bases). The receptor comes from a human donor with classical Hodgkin lymphoma. Sequenced here: CD8+ T cells from blood, sampled at baseline. DNA of the CDR3: TGTGCCAGCTCACCATCCCGGGGCTTATCTAACTATGGCTACACCTTC. Its translation is CASSPSRGLSNYGYTF.